This TCR beta chain emerged from a study of blood T cell repertoires in COVID-19. The overall study: From the United States, Italy and Spain came samples of acute and convalescent COVID-19. PBMCs, B-cell-depleted T cells, or T cells provided the cDNA or gDNA that made up the material.

Original handling: Amplification from reference gene primers served as the basis for estimated nucleated cell counts. Libraries were prepared by immunoSEQ multiplex PCR; TCRdb keeps only in-frame clonotypes and omits some of them. D and trimming were read from the DNA, whereas the V and J calls and clone size are those reported in that table. The sample records around 190,000 clones, about four fifths being singletons. A Seattle source enrolled patients during active infection and followed them longitudinally. The germline gives CDR1 SGHTS, CDR2 YDEGEE. The CDR3 extends over 15 amino acids. V shed 4 bases and J 5 bases; nucleotides not matched to a gene: 11.

The sample taken for sequencing was peripheral blood. This receptor was taken from a woman in her 70s with COVID-19, enrolled during active disease. The chain employs TRBV5-8 and TRBJ2-5; 7 bases are a match to TRBD1. For the CDR3, the DNA is TGTGCCAGCAGCCGGAGGACAGGCCTTGACGAGACCCAGTACTTC. Translating it yields CASSRRTGLDETQYF.